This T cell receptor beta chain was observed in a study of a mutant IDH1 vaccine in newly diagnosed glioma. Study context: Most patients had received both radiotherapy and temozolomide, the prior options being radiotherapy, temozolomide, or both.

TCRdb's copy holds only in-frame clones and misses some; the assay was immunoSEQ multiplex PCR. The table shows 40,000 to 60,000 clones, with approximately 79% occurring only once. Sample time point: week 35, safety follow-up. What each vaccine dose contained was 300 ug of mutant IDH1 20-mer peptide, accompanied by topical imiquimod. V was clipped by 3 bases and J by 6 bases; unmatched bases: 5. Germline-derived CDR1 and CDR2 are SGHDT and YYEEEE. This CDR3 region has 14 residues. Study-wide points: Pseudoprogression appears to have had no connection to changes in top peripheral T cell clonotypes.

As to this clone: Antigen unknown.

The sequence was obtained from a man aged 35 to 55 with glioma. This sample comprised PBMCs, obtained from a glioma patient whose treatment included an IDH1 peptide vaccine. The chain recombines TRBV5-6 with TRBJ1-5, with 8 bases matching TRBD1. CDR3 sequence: CASSYQGALQPQHF. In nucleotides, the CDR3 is TGTGCCAGCAGCTACCAGGGGGCTCTTCAGCCCCAGCATTTT.